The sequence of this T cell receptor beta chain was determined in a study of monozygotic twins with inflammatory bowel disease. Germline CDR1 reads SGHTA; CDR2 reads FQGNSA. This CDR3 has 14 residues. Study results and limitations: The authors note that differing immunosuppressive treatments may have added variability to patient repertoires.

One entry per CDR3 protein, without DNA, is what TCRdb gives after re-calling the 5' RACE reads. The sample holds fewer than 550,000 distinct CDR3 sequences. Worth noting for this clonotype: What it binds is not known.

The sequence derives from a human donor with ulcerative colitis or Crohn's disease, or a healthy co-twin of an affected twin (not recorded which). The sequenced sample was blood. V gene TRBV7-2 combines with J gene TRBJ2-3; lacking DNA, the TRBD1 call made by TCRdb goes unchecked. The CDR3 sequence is CASSLGASWDTQYF.